Following are 16 T cell receptor beta chains from one sample sequenced in a study of blood T cell repertoires in COVID-19. Produced via immunoSEQ multiplex PCR; TCRdb's table is partial and in-frame only. Among around 100,000 clones listed, approximately 80% were seen once. The specimen sequenced was peripheral blood. These receptors came from a human donor in a cohort sampled during active COVID-19.

The chain combines TRBV29-1 with TRBJ2-3; 8 bases line up with TRBD2. The CDR3 loop spans 13 amino acids. Trimming cost V 6 bases and J 3 bases; bases outside gene matches: 5. Germline V gene lookup returns CDR1 SQVTM and CDR2 ANQGSEA. CDR3 nucleotide sequence: TGCAGCGTCGGGACTAGTCAGACAGATACGCAGTATTTT. It codes for CSVGTSQTDTQYF.

The chain is built from TRBV9 and TRBJ2-1; tentatively, D is TRBD1 (6 bases). With 3 bases removed from V and 6 bases from J, the gap between germline ends came to 19 bases. Germline V gene data show CDR1 as SGDLS and CDR2 as YYNGEE. The CDR3 covers 16 residues. The chain's CDR3 is CASSETPGTRGNEQFF. The CDR3, as DNA: TGTGCCAGCAGCGAAACCCCCGGGACAAGAGGCAATGAGCAGTTCTTC.

V usage is TRBV5-6 and J usage is TRBJ1-4; 9 bases are shared with TRBD1. Germline trimming cut 4 bases from V and 2 bases from J; bases unmatched to any gene: 9. CDR1 SGHDT and CDR2 YYEEEE come from the germline V gene. This CDR3 comprises 17 residues. The CDR3 loop reads CASSPGTGRDTNEKLFF. CDR3 sequence (DNA): TGTGCCAGCAGCCCCGGGACAGGGAGGGACACTAATGAAAAACTGTTTTTT.

The genes are TRBV4-3 and TRBJ1-2; TRBD1 aligns across 9 bases. V shed 0 bases and J 4 bases; nucleotides not matched to a gene: 6. The CDR3 runs to 16 residues. Per germline, CDR1 LGHNA and CDR2 YSLEER. CDR3 DNA: TGCGCCAGCAGCCAAGACGGGACAGGGCATACCTATGGCTACACCTTC. The encoded protein is CASSQDGTGHTYGYTF.

As DNA, the CDR3 is TGTGCCAGTAGTATAAGGACGCAGGGCGATCAGTTCTTC. Amino acids: CASSIRTQGDQFF. The J gene is TRBJ2-1, the V gene TRBV19, with a tentative D call TRBD1 (5 bases). V was trimmed by 2 bases and J by 13 bases, leaving 15 bases between them. The CDR3 totals 13 residues. The germline V gene has CDR1 LNHDA and CDR2 SQIVND (reference sequence).

The chain combines TRBV29-1 with TRBJ1-2; D uncertain. Per the germline V gene, CDR1 is SQVTM and CDR2 is ANQGSEA. The CDR3 has 11 amino acids. Trimming left V 2 bases short and J 6 bases short, with 7 bases between. The DNA of the CDR3 is TGCAGCGTTGAATGGCGGAATGGCTACACCTTC. As protein: CSVEWRNGYTF.

The chain combines TRBV5-1 with TRBJ2-7, with TRBD2 matching over 10 bases. Germline CDR1 and CDR2: SGHRS and YFSETQ. CDR3 length: 14 amino acids. J lost 4 bases, V lost 5 bases, and 6 bases had no gene match. CDR3 residues: CASSPGTSVYEQYF. CDR3 DNA: TGCGCCAGCAGTCCCGGGACTAGCGTGTACGAGCAGTACTTC.

The count of this clone is one. V gene TRBV19 combines with J gene TRBJ2-5; perhaps TRBD1 as D (5 bases). The CDR3 is made up of 14 amino acids. Trimming shortened V by 3 bases and J by 5 bases, and 13 bases separated the two germline ends. The germline gives CDR1 LNHDA, CDR2 SQIVND (reference sequence). CDR3 residues: CASSIRDGSETQYF. The CDR3 region has the DNA TGTGCCAGTAGTATCAGGGATGGTTCCGAGACCCAGTACTTC. Drawing the rest from reference TRBV19 and TRBJ2-5, the complete variable domain is DGGITQSPKYLFRKEGQNVTLSCEQNLNHDAMYWYRQDPGQGLRLIYYSQIVNDFQKGDIAEGYSVSREKKESFPLTVTSAQKNPTAFYLCASSIRDGSETQYFGPGTRLLVL.

The table lists this clone with a few counts. This chain uses TRBV4-2 with TRBJ2-3, with 9 bases identical to TRBD1. This CDR3 comprises 16 residues. The J segment lost 4 bases and the V segment lost 4 bases, leaving 9 bases of the junction unmatched. Germline lookup yields CDR1 LGHNA and CDR2 YNFKEQ. CDR3 sequence reads: CASSPIGQGFSDTQYF. CDR3 DNA: TGTGCCAGCAGCCCAATCGGACAGGGGTTCTCAGATACGCAGTATTTT.

A remark on this clone: Other DNA sequences in this specimen translate into the identical CDR3. The V and J genes are TRBV7-2 and TRBJ2-1; no reliable D call. Trimming pared 1 base from V and 1 base from J, leaving 8 bases between. From germline, CDR1 is SGHTA and CDR2 FQGNSA. The CDR3 runs 15 residues. CDR3 region: CASSLGGGSYNEQFF. CDR3 sequence (DNA): TGTGCCAGCAGCTTAGGTGGCGGTTCCTACAATGAGCAGTTCTTC.

This clone was seen just once. The genes are TRBV11-3 and TRBJ1-6; the D is unclear. Germline lookup yields CDR1 SGHNT and CDR2 YENEEA. Trimming cost V 0 bases and J 0 bases, with 9 bases left between them. The CDR3 loop spans 17 amino acids. The CDR3 nucleotides read TGTGCCAGCAGCTTAGAGCTGAGTAGCTCCTATAATTCACCCCTCCACTTT. Translating gives CASSLELSSSYNSPLHF.

This clone was observed once. The rearrangement links TRBV5-1 to TRBJ1-2; 12 bases are a match to TRBD1. The CDR3 sequence is 17 residues long. Per germline, CDR1 SGHRS and CDR2 YFSETQ. Germline trimming cut 3 bases from V and 7 bases from J; bases unmatched to any gene: 13. This CDR3 reads CASSYPGTGGGYSGYTF. CDR3 sequence (DNA): TGCGCCAGCAGCTACCCCGGGACAGGGGGCGGCTATAGTGGCTACACCTTC.

This clone was recorded only once. This sequence joins TRBV5-1 and TRBJ1-1, with a weak D call TRBD1 (6 bases). V shed 7 bases and J shed 1 base, with 11 bases lying between them. The CDR3 contains 13 residues. Germline lookup yields CDR1 SGHRS and CDR2 YFSETQ. The CDR3, as DNA: TGCGCCAGCTATGACAGGCCGAACACTGAAGCTTTCTTT. The encoded protein is CASYDRPNTEAFF.

The chain carries TRBV5-1 and TRBJ1-3, with D possibly TRBD1 on 5 matching bases. V lost 4 bases to trimming and J lost 4 bases, with 18 bases between them. Germline CDR1 and CDR2: SGHRS and YFSETQ. This CDR3 has 16 residues. The CDR3 bases are TGCGCCAGCAGCCCCAGTGGAGGGGAGACGGGAAACACCATATATTTT. This sequence encodes CASSPSGGETGNTIYF.

The CDR3 reads CASSLSGETQYF. The CDR3 bases are TGTGCCAGCAGCTTGTCCGGGGAGACCCAGTACTTC. This sequence joins TRBV7-8 and TRBJ2-5; no clear D. Trimming shortened V by 3 bases and J by 5 bases, and 7 bases separated the two germline ends. CDR3 length: 12 amino acids. The germline gives CDR1 SGHVS, CDR2 FQNEAQ.

This chain connects TRBV19 to TRBJ2-1; D might be TRBD2 (6 bases). With 6 bases removed from V and 5 bases from J, the gap between germline ends came to 20 bases. Germline lookup yields CDR1 LNHDA and CDR2 SQIVND (reference sequence). The CDR3 is made up of 16 amino acids. CDR3 sequence: CASRTRGAGLHNEQFF. DNA for the CDR3: TGTGCCAGTAGGACCCGCGGGGCGGGACTCCACAATGAGCAGTTCTTC.